A selection of T cell receptor beta chains follows, all from one sample in a study of response to subunit inactivated influenza vaccine. TCRdb re-called the RT-PCR reads with MiXCR, one entry per CDR3 protein. The sample records 800,000 to 1,000,000 distinct CDR3 sequences, 21% being singletons. Here the sequenced sample was PBMCs from blood, taken roughly 5 days after vaccination. These receptors all come from a middle-aged man who received an inactivated influenza vaccine. Each CDR3 is given with its conserved first and last residue. A D gene is named only where the DNA matches it firmly. Rows may omit the clone size; those that give it use once, few, many or a size class.

V gene: TRBV20-1; clone size: few; D gene: TRBD1; J gene: TRBJ2-7; CDR3 protein: CSARRDRRYEQYF; CDR3 DNA: TGCAGTGCTAGACGGGACAGAAGGTACGAGCAGTACTTC
V gene: TRBV10-3; clone size: few; D gene: NA; J gene: TRBJ2-7; CDR3 protein: CAISDPDSPHEQYF; CDR3 DNA: TGTGCCATCAGTGATCCGGATAGTCCCCACGAGCAGTACTTC
V gene: TRBV7-2; clone size: NA; D gene: TRBD2; J gene: TRBJ2-2; CDR3 protein: CASSLTGTRDTGELFF; CDR3 DNA: TGTGCCAGCAGCTTAACCGGGACTAGGGACACCGGGGAGCTGTTTTTT
V gene: TRBV7-3; clone size: NA; D gene: TRBD1; J gene: TRBJ2-3; CDR3 protein: CASSSSYRGMGTDTQYF; CDR3 DNA: TGTGCCAGCAGCTCCTCCTACAGGGGTATGGGCACAGATACGCAGTATTTT
V gene: TRBV6-1; clone size: NA; D gene: NA; J gene: TRBJ2-5; CDR3 protein: CASSERRGVETQYF; CDR3 DNA: TGTGCCAGCAGTGAAAGGAGGGGGGTAGAGACCCAGTACTTC
V gene: TRBV20-1; clone size: many; D gene: NA; J gene: TRBJ2-2; CDR3 protein: CSAAAGHDITGELFF; CDR3 DNA: TGCAGTGCCGCAGCAGGACACGATATCACCGGGGAGCTGTTTTTT
V gene: TRBV11-3; clone size: NA; D gene: NA; J gene: TRBJ2-1; CDR3 protein: CASSLDGAGNEQFF; CDR3 DNA: TGTGCCAGCAGCTTAGATGGGGCGGGGAATGAGCAGTTCTTC
V gene: TRBV4-3; clone size: few; D gene: NA; J gene: TRBJ1-2; CDR3 protein: CASSQELTRDYTF; CDR3 DNA: TGCGCCAGCAGCCAAGAATTGACGCGCGACTACACCTTC
V gene: TRBV6-5; clone size: NA; D gene: TRBD2; J gene: TRBJ2-4; CDR3 protein: CASSLTSGRAGGGNIQYF; CDR3 DNA: TGTGCCAGCAGTTTAACTAGCGGGAGAGCCGGCGGGGGAAACATTCAGTACTTC
V gene: TRBV12-3/TRBV12-4; clone size: few; D gene: TRBD2; J gene: TRBJ2-5; CDR3 protein: CASSFTPGGWPPRHQETQYF; CDR3 DNA: TGTGCCAGCAGTTTTACGCCGGGGGGTTGGCCGCCGAGGCACCAAGAGACCCAGTACTTC
V gene: TRBV29-1; clone size: many; D gene: TRBD2; J gene: TRBJ2-1; CDR3 protein: CSGAGTPGLGTYNEQFF; CDR3 DNA: TGCAGCGGCGCCGGGACACCGGGACTAGGTACCTACAATGAGCAGTTCTTC
V gene: TRBV5-1; clone size: NA; D gene: TRBD1; J gene: TRBJ2-1; CDR3 protein: CASSPGQVPIYNEQFF; CDR3 DNA: TGCGCCAGCAGCCCAGGACAGGTCCCGATCTACAATGAGCAGTTCTTC
V gene: TRBV6-2/TRBV6-3; clone size: NA; D gene: NA; J gene: TRBJ2-3; CDR3 protein: CASSFWTATDTQYF; CDR3 DNA: TGTGCCAGCAGTTTCTGGACAGCCACAGATACGCAGTATTTT
V gene: TRBV5-6; clone size: NA; D gene: NA; J gene: TRBJ2-5; CDR3 protein: CASSLGTIQETQYF; CDR3 DNA: TGTGCCAGCAGCTTGGGGACTATCCAAGAGACCCAGTACTTC
V gene: TRBV24-1; clone size: few; D gene: TRBD1; J gene: TRBJ2-7; CDR3 protein: CATSDPLTGNDEQYF; CDR3 DNA: TGTGCCACCAGTGACCCCTTGACAGGGAACGACGAGCAGTACTTC
V gene: TRBV5-5; clone size: NA; D gene: NA; J gene: TRBJ1-1; CDR3 protein: CASSLEGVREAFF; CDR3 DNA: TGTGCCAGCAGCTTGGAAGGGGTCCGTGAAGCTTTCTTT
V gene: TRBV6-1; clone size: few; D gene: TRBD1; J gene: TRBJ1-1; CDR3 protein: CASRMESGQPRNTEAFF; CDR3 DNA: TGTGCCAGCAGAATGGAATCGGGACAGCCCAGGAACACTGAAGCTTTCTTT
V gene: TRBV11-2; clone size: NA; D gene: TRBD1; J gene: TRBJ2-7; CDR3 protein: CASSLGSVGQALF; CDR3 DNA: TGTGCCAGCAGCTTAGGGAGCGTAGGACAGGCTCTCTTC
V gene: TRBV18; clone size: NA; D gene: NA; J gene: TRBJ1-1; CDR3 protein: CASSPPGESTEAFF; CDR3 DNA: TGTGCCAGCTCACCACCGGGGGAATCGACTGAAGCTTTCTTT
V gene: TRBV12-3/TRBV12-4; clone size: NA; D gene: NA; J gene: TRBJ1-4; CDR3 protein: CASSQRSGGEKLFF; CDR3 DNA: TGTGCCAGCAGCCAAAGATCCGGTGGGGAAAAACTGTTTTTT
V gene: TRBV12-3/TRBV12-4; clone size: few; D gene: TRBD1; J gene: TRBJ2-7; CDR3 protein: CASSLGPLGQGNYEQYF; CDR3 DNA: TGTGCCAGCAGTTTAGGGCCCTTAGGACAGGGGAACTACGAGCAGTACTTC
V gene: TRBV9; clone size: NA; D gene: NA; J gene: TRBJ1-3; CDR3 protein: CASSVSGYSGNTIYF; CDR3 DNA: TGTGCCAGCAGCGTTTCGGGCTACTCTGGAAACACCATATATTTT
V gene: TRBV6-2/TRBV6-3; clone size: few; D gene: TRBD1; J gene: TRBJ1-5; CDR3 protein: CASSSRRDRGSLSSNQPQHF; CDR3 DNA: TGTGCCAGCAGTTCCCGCCGGGACAGGGGGAGTCTTAGTAGCAATCAGCCCCAGCATTTT
V gene: TRBV6-5; clone size: few; D gene: NA; J gene: TRBJ2-2; CDR3 protein: CASSYGQGPTGELFF; CDR3 DNA: TGTGCCAGCAGTTATGGGCAGGGGCCCACCGGGGAGCTGTTTTTT
V gene: TRBV6-1; clone size: NA; D gene: TRBD1; J gene: TRBJ1-5; CDR3 protein: CASKTGLWSNQPQHF; CDR3 DNA: TGTGCCAGTAAGACAGGGCTGTGGAGCAATCAGCCCCAGCATTTT
V gene: TRBV29-1; clone size: NA; D gene: NA; J gene: TRBJ2-5; CDR3 protein: CSARGRVKETQYF; CDR3 DNA: TGCAGCGCCAGGGGGAGGGTAAAGGAGACCCAGTACTTC
V gene: TRBV7-9; clone size: few; D gene: NA; J gene: TRBJ2-7; CDR3 protein: CASSLRRRSGLQEEQYF; CDR3 DNA: TGTGCCAGCAGCTTAAGGAGAAGGAGCGGCCTACAAGAAGAGCAGTACTTC
V gene: TRBV3-1; clone size: many; D gene: NA; J gene: TRBJ2-7; CDR3 protein: CASSQGTASYEQYF; CDR3 DNA: TGTGCCAGCAGCCAAGGGACAGCTTCCTACGAGCAGTACTTC